This T cell receptor beta chain stems from a study of shared clonotypes between healthy human individuals. For the study at large: The study used three CD4 naive, three CD4 memory, two CD8 naive and one CD8 memory plate per donor.

Donors were healthy HIV-negative adults without recent acute infections or vaccinations. Regarding the study as a whole: Approximately 5.1% was the fraction of naive CD4 clonotypes found shared across several donors.

This clone was seen only once. Its target is unknown. Some clones are missing from TCRdb's copy, which holds only in-frame ones; the method was immunoSEQ multiplex PCR. The top ten hold more than 0.1% of the sample, which has millions of clones, roughly 94% seen once. Source material: naive CD4+ T cells sorted from blood. Subset here: CD45RA+ positively selected. This sequence originates from a man between 18 and 35 years old in good health.

The chain's CDR3 is CAISDGVDSGANVLTF. The CDR3 nucleotides read TGTGCCATCAGCGACGGGGTGGACTCTGGGGCCAACGTCCTGACTTTC. This chain connects TRBV10-3 to TRBJ2-6; possible D gene TRBD2, 5 bases. Germline CDR1 ENHRY, CDR2 SYGVKD. The CDR3 consists of 16 residues. V was clipped by 6 bases and J by 0 bases, with 12 bases between them.